The 18 T cell receptor beta chains below were found in one sample sequenced in a study of cytomegalovirus exposure and HLA in healthy donors. Primers included in the PCR were 60 Vbeta and 13 Jbeta primers. Assay used: immunoSEQ multiplex PCR; TCRdb lists only in-frame clones, some missing. Of 150,000 to 200,000 clones in the sample, 81% were seen once. The specimen was PBMCs. These receptors all come from a man aged 35-49 years in good health and CMV-seropositive.

This clone was seen a few times. This chain uses TRBV29-1 with TRBJ2-1; 13 bases are a match to TRBD2. CDR1 and CDR2 from the germline V gene are SQVTM and ANQGSEA. The CDR3 has 17 residues. V lost 6 bases and J lost 0; bases outside the gene matches: 8. CDR3 loop: CSVQGTSGASSYNEQFF. For the CDR3, the DNA is TGCAGCGTCCAAGGGACTAGCGGGGCGAGCTCCTACAATGAGCAGTTCTTC.

The rearrangement joins TRBV19 to TRBJ1-2; a weak D match, TRBD1 (5 bases). This CDR3 comprises 15 residues. Germline V gene lookup returns CDR1 LNHDA and CDR2 SQIVND (reference sequence). Trimming left V 0 bases short and J 3 bases short, with 11 bases between. CDR3: CASSIDLWGDYGYTF. The CDR3 DNA reads as TGTGCCAGTAGTATAGATCTATGGGGGGACTATGGCTACACCTTC.

The chain combines TRBV25-1 with TRBJ2-5; tentative D call: TRBD1 (6 bases). V lost 6 bases and J 5 bases, leaving 7 bases between the germline ends. Germline lookup yields CDR1 MGHDK and CDR2 SYGVNS. The length of the CDR3 is 11 residues. The CDR3 bases are TGTGCCAGCAGCCAGGGGGAGACCCAGTACTTC. It specifies CASSQGETQYF. Using reference TRBV25-1 and TRBJ2-5 for the parts outside the CDR3, the full variable domain is EADIYQTPRYLVIGTGKKITLECSQTMGHDKMYWYQQDPGMELHLIHYSYGVNSTEKGDLSSESTVSRIRTEHFPLTLESARPSHTSQYLCASSQGETQYFGPGTRLLVL.

The gene calls are TRBV5-4 and TRBJ2-7, with 9 bases that match TRBD1. Looked up from germline, CDR1 is SGHNT and CDR2 is YYREEE (reference sequence). CDR3 length equals 14 residues. Trimming took 2 bases from V and 3 from J; bases not matched to a gene: 3. The CDR3 bases are TGTGCCAGCAGCTTTACAGGGGGCGTCTACGAGCAGTACTTC. Its translation: CASSFTGGVYEQYF.

The genes are TRBV21-1 and TRBJ2-7; the D call of TRBD2 is as the table states it, not checked on the DNA. TRBV21-1 is a pseudogene. The CDR3 consists of 17 residues. CDR3 coding DNA: TGTGCCAGCAGGGGACTAGCGGGTACCCCCATGGCCTACGAGCAGTACTTC. It yields the protein CASRGLAGTPMAYEQYF.

This clone was picked up one time. The rearrangement uses TRBV5-8 and TRBJ2-5; D may be TRBD1 (6 bases). CDR1 SGHTS and CDR2 YDEGEE come from the germline V gene. The CDR3 length is 16 residues. Trimming stripped 4 bases from V and 2 bases from J, with 18 bases between. This CDR3 reads CASSMSTGSRQETQYF. The CDR3 DNA reads TGTGCCAGCAGCATGTCGACAGGAAGTAGACAAGAGACCCAGTACTTC.

The rearrangement uses TRBV18 and TRBJ1-1; D gene ambiguous. V was clipped by 5 bases and J by 4 bases, with 14 bases between them. This CDR3 region has 14 residues. CDR1 and CDR2 (germline): KGHSH, LQKENI. The CDR3 loop reads CASSSSRGATEAFF. In DNA form, the CDR3 reads TGTGCCAGCTCATCATCACGGGGAGCCACTGAAGCTTTCTTT.

The rearrangement joins TRBV7-3 to TRBJ2-3, with 7 bases matching TRBD2. Trimming at V came to 1 base and at J to 0 bases, leaving 4 bases not matched to a gene. Germline CDR1 and CDR2: SGHTA and FQGTGA. The CDR3 consists of 16 residues. CDR3 amino acids: CASSLMAGESTDTQYF. The CDR3 DNA sequence: TGTGCCAGCAGCTTAATGGCGGGAGAAAGCACAGATACGCAGTATTTT.

This chain joins TRBV5-6 and TRBJ1-6; weak D call: TRBD1 (5 bases). V lost 8 bases and J 13 bases, leaving 16 bases between the germline ends. Germline-derived CDR1 and CDR2 are SGHDT and YYEEEE. The length of the CDR3 is 12 residues. In DNA, the CDR3 is TGTGCCAGATGGACACCCAAAGAGCCCCTCCACTTT. Amino acid sequence: CARWTPKEPLHF.

V usage is TRBV5-1 and J usage is TRBJ2-1; TRBD2 matches at 7 bases. V shed 4 bases and J 4 bases; nucleotides not matched to a gene: 8. The CDR3 runs to 15 residues. Germline V CDR1 and CDR2: SGHRS, YFSETQ. The CDR3, as DNA: TGCGCCAGCAGCGCCGGACTAGGACGTTACAATGAGCAGTTCTTC. Amino acids: CASSAGLGRYNEQFF.

The V gene is TRBV27, the J gene TRBJ1-5, with 12 nucleotides matching TRBD1. V trimming: 8 bases; J trimming: 0 bases; junction bases outside the gene matches: 8. The germline V gene has CDR1 MNHEY and CDR2 SMNVEV (reference sequence). The length of the CDR3 is 17 residues. The CDR3 DNA reads as TGTGCCAGCGGAAGGGACAGGGGGCCTTATAGCAATCAGCCCCAGCATTTT. Its protein product is CASGRDRGPYSNQPQHF.

This clone was recorded once. The rearrangement links TRBV5-4 to TRBJ2-5, with 11 nucleotides matching TRBD2. V lost 0 bases, J lost 2 bases, and 9 bases stayed unmatched. Germline assignment: CDR1 SGHNT and CDR2 YYREEE (reference sequence). This CDR3 has 18 residues. DNA of the CDR3: TGTGCCAGCAGCTTGGGTTTTAGCGGGGGGGCCTGGCAAGAGACCCAGTACTTC. It is translated as CASSLGFSGGAWQETQYF.

V is TRBV7-7 and J is TRBJ2-2, with 8 bases fitting TRBD1. The germline CDR1 and CDR2 sequences are SSHAT and FNYEAQ (reference sequence). The CDR3 loop spans 15 amino acids. Losses at the gene ends were 5 bases for V and 4 bases for J; bases not matched to a gene: 6. Here the CDR3 reads CASSRSDRGTGELFF. DNA of the CDR3: TGTGCCAGCAGCCGTTCCGACAGGGGCACCGGGGAGCTGTTTTTT.

In nucleotides, the CDR3 is TGTGCCTGGACTCACCAGGGGGCCGTCTCTGGAAACACCATATATTTT. Encoded protein: CAWTHQGAVSGNTIYF. The chain combines TRBV30 with TRBJ1-3; 8 nucleotides line up with TRBD1. The V gene end was trimmed by 4 bases and the J gene end by 0 bases; junction bases not matched to a gene: 8. Germline CDR1 reads GTSNPN; CDR2 reads SVGIG (reference sequence). This CDR3 contains 16 residues.

This clone has a handful of counts. The chain has TRBV27 and TRBJ2-7; 8 bases are shared with TRBD1. Germline values: CDR1 MNHEY, CDR2 SMNVEV (reference sequence). Losses at the gene ends were 1 base for V and 6 bases for J; bases not matched to a gene: 8. This CDR3 contains 15 residues. The CDR3 protein is CASSLFSQGVSEQYF. CDR3 in DNA: TGTGCCAGCAGTTTATTCTCACAGGGGGTTAGCGAGCAGTACTTC.

J is TRBJ1-2 and V is TRBV25-1; D may be TRBD1 (5 bases). Germline V lookup: CDR1 MGHDK, CDR2 SYGVNS. CDR3 size: 13 residues. Between the trimmed V and J ends, which lost 5 bases and 2 bases, there was a span of 9 bases. The CDR3: CASSREGNYGYTF. Written as DNA, the CDR3 is TGTGCCAGCAGTCGGGAGGGGAACTATGGCTACACCTTC.

This chain joins TRBV7-2 and TRBJ2-1, with no clear D. The V end was cut by 5 bases, the J end by 0 bases, with 11 bases between. The CDR3 sequence is 15 residues long. The germline gives CDR1 SGHTA, CDR2 FQGNSA. This CDR3 reads CASSQAVSSYNEQFF. The CDR3 coding sequence is TGTGCCAGCAGCCAGGCCGTGAGCTCCTACAATGAGCAGTTCTTC. Full variable domain (outside the CDR3, taken from reference TRBV7-2 and TRBJ2-1): GAGVSQSPSNKVTEKGKDVELRCDPISGHTALYWYRQSLGQGLEFLIYFQGNSAPDKSGLPSDRFSAERTGGSVSTLTIQRTQQEDSAVYLCASSQAVSSYNEQFFGPGTRLTVL.

The rearrangement links TRBV7-9 to TRBJ1-3; no clear D. Germline values: CDR1 SEHNR, CDR2 FQNEAQ (reference sequence). V shed 7 bases and J shed 0 bases, with 10 bases lying between them. The CDR3 consists of 14 residues. CDR3 DNA sequence: TGTGCCAGCAACCTAGATAGCTCTGGAAACACCATATATTTT. Protein: CASNLDSSGNTIYF.